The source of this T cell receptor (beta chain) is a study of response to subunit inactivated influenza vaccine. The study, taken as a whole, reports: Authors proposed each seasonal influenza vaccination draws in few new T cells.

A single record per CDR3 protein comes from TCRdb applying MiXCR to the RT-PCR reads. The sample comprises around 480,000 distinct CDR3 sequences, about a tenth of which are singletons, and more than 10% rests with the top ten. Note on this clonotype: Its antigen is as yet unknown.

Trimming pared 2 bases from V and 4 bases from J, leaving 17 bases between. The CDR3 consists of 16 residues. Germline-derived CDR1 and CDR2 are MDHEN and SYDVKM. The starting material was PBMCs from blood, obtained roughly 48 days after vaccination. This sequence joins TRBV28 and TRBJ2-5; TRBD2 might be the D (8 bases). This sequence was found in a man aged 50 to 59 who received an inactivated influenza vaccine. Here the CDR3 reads CASSLRFREGAETQYF. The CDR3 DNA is TGTGCCAGCAGTTTAAGGTTTCGGGAGGGGGCAGAGACCCAGTACTTC.